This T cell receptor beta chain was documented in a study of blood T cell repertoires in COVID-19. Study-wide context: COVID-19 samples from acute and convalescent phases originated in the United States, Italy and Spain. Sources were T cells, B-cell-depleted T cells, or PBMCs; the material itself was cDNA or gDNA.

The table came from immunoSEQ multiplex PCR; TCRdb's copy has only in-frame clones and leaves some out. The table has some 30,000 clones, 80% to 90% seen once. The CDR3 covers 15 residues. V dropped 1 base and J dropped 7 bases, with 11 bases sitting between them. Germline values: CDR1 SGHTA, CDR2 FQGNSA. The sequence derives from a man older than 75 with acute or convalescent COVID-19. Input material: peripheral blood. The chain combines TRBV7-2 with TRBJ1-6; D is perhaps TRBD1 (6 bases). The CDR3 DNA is TGTGCCAGCAGCTTAGTCGCCGGACAGAATTCACCCCTCCACTTT. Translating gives CASSLVAGQNSPLHF.